The 21 T cell receptor beta chains below come from one sample, sequenced in a study of T-cell memory formation after mild COVID-19. MiXCR was run by TCRdb on the 5' RACE reads, yielding one entry per CDR3 protein. The profile shows approximately 450,000 distinct CDR3 sequences, around a sixth of them singletons. The specimen sequenced was PBMCs or a T cell subset sorted from them (not recorded which). The source of these receptors is an adult woman who had mild COVID-19 (a few samples of this study predate the infection). Cell type and time point are not known.

The chain is built from TRBV6-5 and TRBJ2-7, with D tentatively TRBD2 (7 bases). Trimming took 2 bases from V and 5 from J, leaving 22 bases between them. This CDR3 region has 17 residues. Germline V lookup: CDR1 MNHEY, CDR2 SVGAGI. The CDR3 spells CASSYRSRGLGGDEQYF. The CDR3 coding sequence is TGTGCCAGCAGTTACAGATCCCGGGGGCTAGGGGGGGACGAGCAGTACTTC.

The chain recombines TRBV7-2 with TRBJ2-3; D uncertain. This CDR3 contains 15 residues. Germline-derived CDR1 and CDR2 are SGHTA and FQGNSA. Deletions cut 5 bases from V and 0 bases from J, with 12 bases between. In DNA, the CDR3 is TGTGCCAGCAGCCCCACCCCGTTTAGCACAGATACGCAGTATTTT. Translating it yields CASSPTPFSTDTQYF.

V usage is TRBV10-3 and J usage is TRBJ2-5, with D tentatively TRBD1 (5 bases). Germline CDR1 ENHRY, CDR2 SYGVKD. The V gene lost 4 bases and the J gene lost 2 bases, with 11 bases spanning the gap. The CDR3 sequence is 14 residues long. CDR3 region: CAISGSGKQETQYF. The CDR3 DNA reads TGTGCCATCAGTGGGTCAGGGAAACAAGAGACCCAGTACTTC.

This clonotype came up many times. This rearrangement joins TRBV7-9 to TRBJ2-5, with D perhaps matching TRBD2 (5 bases). The length of the CDR3 is 15 residues. Germline V lookup: CDR1 SEHNR, CDR2 FQNEAQ (reference sequence). Trimming removed 1 base at V and 5 bases at J, with 14 bases between. CDR3 amino acids: CASSLGLRERETQYF. The CDR3, as DNA: TGTGCCAGCAGCTTAGGGTTACGGGAACGGGAGACCCAGTACTTC.

The chain uses TRBV20-1 and TRBJ1-5, with D unresolved. With 6 bases removed from V and 0 bases from J, the gap between germline ends came to 21 bases. Germline V gene lookup returns CDR1 DFQATT and CDR2 SNEGSKA (reference sequence). The CDR3 totals 17 residues. CDR3 coding DNA: TGCAGTGCCATCAATCGGGCAGGATTAAATAGCAATCAGCCCCAGCATTTT. Translation gives CSAINRAGLNSNQPQHF.

This clonotype was seen only a few times. The V and J genes are TRBV13 and TRBJ2-6; D gene ambiguous. Trimming shortened V by 5 bases and J by 2 bases, and 4 bases separated the two germline ends. Germline-derived CDR1 and CDR2 are PRHDT and FYEKMQ (reference sequence). The CDR3 spans 13 residues. CDR3 amino acids: CASSKAGANVLTF. Here the CDR3 DNA reads TGTGCCAGCAGCAAGGCTGGGGCCAACGTCCTGACTTTC.

Concerning this clonotype: With a much larger clone just one base away, this may be a read error. The rearrangement uses TRBV4-1 and TRBJ1-5, with TRBD1 identical over 7 bases. The CDR3 extends over 15 amino acids. V shed 5 bases and J 0 bases; nucleotides not matched to a gene: 4. Germline values: CDR1 MGHRA, CDR2 YSYEKL. The CDR3 DNA follows: TGCGCCAGCAGCATAGGGACAGCTAGCAATCAGCCCCAGCATTTT. Residues: CASSIGTASNQPQHF.

The chain combines TRBV4-3 with TRBJ2-3, with D perhaps TRBD1 (6 bases). This CDR3 has 16 amino acids. The V end lost 6 bases, the J end lost 2 bases, and 18 bases lay between the germline ends. Per germline, CDR1 LGHNA and CDR2 YSLEER. The CDR3 coding sequence is TGCGCCAGCAGTCTATCCCTGGGGGCCCTCACAGATACGCAGTATTTT. The encoded protein is CASSLSLGALTDTQYF.

The rearrangement links TRBV6-1 to TRBJ1-5; the D gene is possibly TRBD1 (6 bases). Per germline, CDR1 MNHNS and CDR2 SASEGT. Trimming pared 5 bases from V and 2 bases from J, leaving 13 bases between. The CDR3 spans 15 residues. The CDR3 is CASSSGVGRNQPQHF. In DNA form, the CDR3 reads TGTGCCAGCAGTTCAGGGGTAGGCCGCAATCAGCCCCAGCATTTT.

This clonotype was seen only a few times. The V and J genes are TRBV30 and TRBJ1-3; D call uncertain. Germline V gives CDR1 GTSNPN, CDR2 SVGIG (reference sequence). The ends were cut back, 4 bases at V and 7 bases at J, with 8 bases in the middle. CDR3 length: 11 amino acids. For the CDR3, the DNA is TGTGCCTGGACCGGGTTGAACACCATATATTTT. It yields the protein CAWTGLNTIYF.

This clonotype has more than one count but fewer than ten. The V gene is TRBV5-1, the J gene TRBJ2-1; the match to TRBD2 covers 12 bases. Looked up from germline, CDR1 is SGHRS and CDR2 is YFSETQ. The CDR3 has 14 residues. V was clipped by 5 bases and J by 6 bases; unmatched bases: 3. This chain's CDR3 is CASRPSGRANEQFF. For the CDR3, the DNA is TGCGCCAGCAGACCTAGCGGGAGGGCCAATGAGCAGTTCTTC.

This chain connects TRBV7-2 to TRBJ1-5; D is unclear. The V and J ends lost 3 bases and 5 bases respectively, with 8 bases between them. The V gene's germline CDR1 is SGHTA and CDR2 FQGNSA. CDR3 length: 13 residues. The CDR3 spells CASSFGWDQPQHF. DNA of the CDR3: TGTGCCAGCAGCTTTGGTTGGGATCAGCCCCAGCATTTT. The full variable domain, completed using reference TRBV7-2 and TRBJ1-5, is GAGVSQSPSNKVTEKGKDVELRCDPISGHTALYWYRQSLGQGLEFLIYFQGNSAPDKSGLPSDRFSAERTGGSVSTLTIQRTQQEDSAVYLCASSFGWDQPQHFGDGTRLSIL.

The V and J genes are TRBV3-1 and TRBJ1-4; TRBD1 might be the D (6 bases). V lost 4 bases and J lost 0, with 9 bases in between. This CDR3 contains 15 residues. CDR1 LGHDT and CDR2 YNNKEL come from the germline V gene (reference sequence). CDR3 region: CASSRSGATNEKLFF. The CDR3 DNA reads as TGTGCCAGCAGCCGATCAGGGGCAACTAATGAAAAACTGTTTTTT.

This chain links TRBV4-3 with TRBJ2-5, with D perhaps TRBD1 or TRBD2 (5 bases each). The V and J ends lost 3 bases and 3 bases respectively, with 14 bases between them. Germline-derived CDR1 and CDR2 are LGHNA and YSLEER. CDR3 size: 15 residues. CDR3 coding DNA: TGCGCCAGCAGCCAGAGAGGGGCTCTGGAAGAGACCCAGTACTTC. Residues: CASSQRGALEETQYF.

The CDR3 here is CATSTSGGASYNEQFF. The CDR3 DNA sequence: TGTGCCACTTCGACTAGCGGGGGGGCCTCCTACAATGAGCAGTTCTTC. The V gene is TRBV6-4, the J gene TRBJ2-1; 14 bases are a match to TRBD2. This CDR3 has 16 residues. Germline CDR1 is MRHNA and CDR2 is SNTAGT. Trimming at V came to 10 bases and at J to 0 bases, leaving 5 bases not matched to a gene.

The chain combines TRBV15 with TRBJ1-4, with D possibly TRBD1 on 5 matching bases. CDR3 length equals 13 residues. With 8 bases removed from V and 8 bases from J, the gap between germline ends came to 15 bases. Per germline, CDR1 LNHNV and CDR2 YYDKDF (reference sequence). The CDR3 coding sequence is TGTGCCACCGGGACGGATCCAAGGGAAAAACTGTTTTTT. It translates to CATGTDPREKLFF.

The chain links TRBV20-1 to TRBJ2-5, with 7 bases aligning to TRBD1. The CDR3 sequence is 15 residues long. V lost 1 base and J lost 5; bases outside the gene matches: 10. Germline lookup yields CDR1 DFQATT and CDR2 SNEGSKA (reference sequence). The CDR3 bases are TGCAGTGCTAGAGGTTCTGGACAGGCGATGGAGACCCAGTACTTC. As protein: CSARGSGQAMETQYF.

This clonotype was observed a few times. V gene TRBV6-2 or TRBV6-3 combines with J gene TRBJ2-1; D not certain. The CDR3 runs 10 residues. CDR1 is MNHEY and CDR2 is SVGEGT in the germline V gene. The V gene lost 8 bases and the J gene lost 8 bases, with 7 bases spanning the gap. The CDR3 DNA sequence: TGTGCCAGCGAGCCTGATGAGCAGTTCTTC. Protein sequence: CASEPDEQFF.

The table lists this clonotype with many counts. This chain links TRBV20-1 with TRBJ1-1; possible D gene TRBD1, 5 bases. Trimming took 6 bases from V and 1 from J, leaving 12 bases between them. The CDR3 sequence is 13 residues long. Per the germline V gene, CDR1 is DFQATT and CDR2 is SNEGSKA (reference sequence). The CDR3 DNA reads TGCAGTGCGACCCGGGACGGGAACACTGAAGCTTTCTTT. The encoded protein is CSATRDGNTEAFF.

CDR3 amino acids: CASREGSTGELFF. For the CDR3, the DNA is TGCGCCAGCAGGGAAGGGTCCACCGGGGAGCTGTTTTTT. This chain joins TRBV4-1 and TRBJ2-2; D is unresolved. Germline V gene sequence: CDR1 MGHRA, CDR2 YSYEKL. The CDR3 length is 13 residues. The V and J ends lost 6 bases and 4 bases respectively, with 9 bases between them.

This clonotype appeared many times. This chain uses TRBV10-3 with TRBJ2-5, with D perhaps TRBD1 or TRBD2 (5 bases each). The CDR3 contains 11 residues. V shed 6 bases and J shed 7 bases, with 9 bases lying between them. The germline gives CDR1 ENHRY, CDR2 SYGVKD. CDR3 DNA: TGTGCCATCAGCGAGGGGACGACCCAGTACTTC. This codes for CAISEGTTQYF.